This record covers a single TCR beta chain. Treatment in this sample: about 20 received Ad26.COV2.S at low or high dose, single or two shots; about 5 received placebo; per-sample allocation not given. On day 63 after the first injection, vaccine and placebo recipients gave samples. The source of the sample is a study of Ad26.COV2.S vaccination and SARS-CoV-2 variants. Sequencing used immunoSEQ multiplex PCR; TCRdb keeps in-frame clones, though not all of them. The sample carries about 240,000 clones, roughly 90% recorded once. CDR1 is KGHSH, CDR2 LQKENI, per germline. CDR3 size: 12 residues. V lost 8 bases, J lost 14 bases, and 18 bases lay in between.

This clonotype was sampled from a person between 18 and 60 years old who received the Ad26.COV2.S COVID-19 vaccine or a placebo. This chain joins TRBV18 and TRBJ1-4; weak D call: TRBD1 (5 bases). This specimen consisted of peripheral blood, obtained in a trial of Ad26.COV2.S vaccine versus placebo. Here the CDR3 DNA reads TGTGCCAGCACGGATCAGGGCGATGAGCTGTTTTTT. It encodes CASTDQGDELFF. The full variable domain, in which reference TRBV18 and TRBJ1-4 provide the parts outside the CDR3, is NAGVMQNPRHLVRRRGQEARLRCSPMKGHSHVYWYRQLPEEGLKFMVYLQKENIIDESGMPKERFSAEFPKEGPSILRIQQVVRGDSAAYFCASTDQGDELFFGSGTQLSVL.